These T cell receptor beta chains were read from a single sample in a study of response to subunit inactivated influenza vaccine. TCRdb passed the RT-PCR reads through MiXCR, listing each CDR3 protein once. Among fewer than 750,000 distinct CDR3 sequences listed, around 15% were seen once. Sequenced material: PBMCs from blood, taken approximately 12 days after vaccination. These receptors were taken from a man aged 45 to 65 who received an inactivated influenza vaccine. Each CDR3 is given with its conserved first and last residue. A D gene is named only where the DNA matches it firmly. Clone size is shown for a subset of rows, as once, few, many or a class of expanded clone.

v_call	d_call	clone_size	j_call	cdr3_nt	cdr3_aa
TRBV28	TRBD2	few	TRBJ2-3	TGTGCCAGCGGGGGACTAGCTAGCACAGATACGCAGTATTTT	CASGGLASTDTQYF
TRBV24-1	TRBD1	few	TRBJ2-3	TGTGCCACCAGTGATACGGGACAGGATGTAACAGATACGCAGTATTTT	CATSDTGQDVTDTQYF
TRBV12-3/TRBV12-4	TRBD1	-	TRBJ1-5	TGTGCCAGCAACACAGGGGGCGCGGGGCAGCCCCAGCATTTT	CASNTGGAGQPQHF
TRBV6-5	-	few	TRBJ2-2	TGTGCCAGCAGCTACAACCTCGGGTTCAGGCCCGGGGAGCTGTTTTTT	CASSYNLGFRPGELFF
TRBV19	-	-	TRBJ1-1	TGTGCCAGTAGTATTCTAAAGAGGGGAAACACTGAAGCTTTCTTT	CASSILKRGNTEAFF
TRBV20-1	-	few	TRBJ2-5	TGCAGTACTCAAGGGGGGGCGGGAGAGACCCAGTACTTC	CSTQGGAGETQYF
TRBV7-9	TRBD1	-	TRBJ1-2	TGTGCCAGCAGCTCCTCGGACAGGGGGCGCGATGGCTACACCTTC	CASSSSDRGRDGYTF
TRBV20-1	TRBD2	-	TRBJ2-7	TGCAGTGCCAGGGGTCTAGCGGGAGCCAATCCCTACGAGCAGTACTTC	CSARGLAGANPYEQYF
TRBV12-3/TRBV12-4	-	-	TRBJ1-5	TGTGCCAGCAGTCGCTCGGGAGATTATAGCAATCAGCCCCAGCATTTT	CASSRSGDYSNQPQHF
TRBV6-5	-	once	TRBJ2-3	TGTGCCAGCAGTTACTCGGGACTCACAGATACGCAGTATTTT	CASSYSGLTDTQYF
TRBV10-3	-	few	TRBJ2-1	TGTGCCATCAGTGAGTCCGAAGGGAACCACAATGAGCAGTTCTTC	CAISESEGNHNEQFF
TRBV3-1	TRBD2	few	TRBJ2-2	TGTGCCAGCAGCCAACGGCTAGCGGGACGAGTGTGGACCGGGGAGCTGTTTTTT	CASSQRLAGRVWTGELFF
TRBV20-1	-	few	TRBJ1-2	TGCAGTGCTTCCCTGTACAGTGGCTACACCTTC	CSASLYSGYTF
TRBV28	TRBD1	-	TRBJ2-3	TGTGCCAGCAGTTCCTCGGACAGGGCCGCAGATACGCAGTATTTT	CASSSSDRAADTQYF
TRBV10-3	TRBD1	-	TRBJ2-7	TGTGCCATCAGTCCCCGGGGACAGGGTGGTTACGAGCAGTACTTC	CAISPRGQGGYEQYF
TRBV3-1	-	few	TRBJ2-3	TGTGCCAGCAGCCAAGAGTTCCGGACGCAGTATTTT	CASSQEFRTQYF
TRBV20-1	-	-	TRBJ2-7	TGCAGTGCTAGCTCAATTCCCTTGTCCTACGAGCAGTACTTC	CSASSIPLSYEQYF